This TCR beta chain was found in a study of post-analysis software for immune sequencing data. The wider study: Both relapsing-remitting and secondary progressive multiple sclerosis featured among the disease courses, as did progressive-relapsing multiple sclerosis.

TCR beta libraries were prepared from cDNA with unique molecular identifiers. Researchers reported 520,000 or so cDNA molecules coming from around 1 to 10 million T cells. TCRdb fed the PCR reads into MiXCR, producing one record per CDR3 protein. In the table there are 430,000 or so distinct CDR3 sequences, more than 30% of which are singletons. This CDR3 has 17 amino acids. Trimming removed 2 bases at V and 0 bases at J, with 16 bases between. Germline CDR1 and CDR2: SGHTS and YDEGEE. Ten or more counts support this clonotype. The target antigen is unknown. Study-level results: Multiple sclerosis patients had significantly lower normalized Chao1 diversity than controls. Co-batched samples clustered tightly together by F measure. Included in a set of five TRBV segments more frequent in patients than controls were TRBV5-6, TRBV5-1 and TRBV20-1.

The TCR comes from a girl aged 2-10 years with multiple sclerosis. The gene calls are TRBV5-8 and TRBJ2-3; D ambiguous. The source material was blood. CDR3 region: CASSFGQWVGSTDTQYF. The CDR3 region has the DNA TGTGCCAGCAGCTTTGGGCAGTGGGTGGGCAGCACAGATACGCAGTATTTT.